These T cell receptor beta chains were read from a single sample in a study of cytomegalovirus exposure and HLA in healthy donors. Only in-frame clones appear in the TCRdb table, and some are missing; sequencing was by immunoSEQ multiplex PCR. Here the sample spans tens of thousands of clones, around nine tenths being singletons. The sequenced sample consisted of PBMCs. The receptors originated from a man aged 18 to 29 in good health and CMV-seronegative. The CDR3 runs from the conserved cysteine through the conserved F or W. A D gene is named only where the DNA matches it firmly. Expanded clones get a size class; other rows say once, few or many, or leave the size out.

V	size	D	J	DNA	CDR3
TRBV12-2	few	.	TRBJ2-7	TGTGCAAGTCGCTTAGCGGGGGAGGGTTGTTACGTCGAACAGTACTTC	CASRLAGEGCYVEQYF
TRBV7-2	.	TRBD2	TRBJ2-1	TGTGCCAGCAGCTTACGAGCGGGAGGCAATGAGCAGTTCTTC	CASSLRAGGNEQFF
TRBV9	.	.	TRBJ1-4	TGTGCCAGCAGCCCGAGGCAGGGCTTGGGAGAAAAACTGTTTTTT	CASSPRQGLGEKLFF
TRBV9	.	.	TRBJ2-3	TGTGCCAGCAGCGGGGGGTGGAGGGAGCCAGATACGCAGTATTTT	CASSGGWREPDTQYF
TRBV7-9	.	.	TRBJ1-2	TGTGCCAGCAGCTTAAGGGGCTATGGCTACACCTTC	CASSLRGYGYTF
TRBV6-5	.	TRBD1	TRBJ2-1	TGTGCCAGCACCCCGGACAGGAGCTCCTACAATGAGCAGTTCTTC	CASTPDRSSYNEQFF
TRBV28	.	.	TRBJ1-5	TGTGCCAGCAGTATAGAGGGCCCTAATCAGCCCCAGCATTTT	CASSIEGPNQPQHF
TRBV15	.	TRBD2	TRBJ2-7	TGTGCCACCTCGGAGCGGGAGCAAGGCTACGAGCAGTACTTC	CATSEREQGYEQYF
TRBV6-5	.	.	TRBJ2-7	TGTGCCAGCAGTTACGGAGGTAATATCCAGATTTACGAGCAGTACTTC	CASSYGGNIQIYEQYF
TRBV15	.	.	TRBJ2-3	TGTGCCACCAGCACCGGACATTACACAGATACGCAGTATTTT	CATSTGHYTDTQYF
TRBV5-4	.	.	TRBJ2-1	TGTGCCAGCAGCTTGGGACAGGACTACAATGAGCAGTTCTTC	CASSLGQDYNEQFF
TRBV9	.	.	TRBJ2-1	TGTGCCAGCAGCGTTGGAGGTGAGCAGTTCTTC	CASSVGGEQFF
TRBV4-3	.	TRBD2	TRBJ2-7	TGCGCCAGCAGCCAAGATCCGACTAGCGGGAACTTCCTACACGAGCAGTACTTC	CASSQDPTSGNFLHEQYF
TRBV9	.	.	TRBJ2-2	TGTGCCAGCAGCGCCGACAGCCATGCGAACACCGGGGAGCTGTTTTTT	CASSADSHANTGELFF
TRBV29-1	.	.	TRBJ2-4	TGCAGCGTCCAGGGGTTCCAAGGGAAAAACATTCAGTACTTC	CSVQGFQGKNIQYF
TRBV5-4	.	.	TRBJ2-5	TGTGCCAGCAGCTCCCTGGGGGCAGAGACCCAGTACTTC	CASSSLGAETQYF
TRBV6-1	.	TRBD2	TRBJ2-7	TGTGCCAGCAGTGAAGTTCGGGGACTAGCGGAAAGCTCCTACGAGCAGTACTTC	CASSEVRGLAESSYEQYF
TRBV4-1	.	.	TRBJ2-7	TGCGCCAGCAGCCAAGGCCGGGACTTCACCTACGAGCAGTACTTC	CASSQGRDFTYEQYF
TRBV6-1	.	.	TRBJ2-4	TGTGCCAGCAGTCCAGGGGTTTCCAAAAACATTCAGTACTTC	CASSPGVSKNIQYF
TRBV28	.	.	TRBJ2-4	TGTGCCAGCAGTTTGGGCGGACTAGCCAAAAACATTCAGTACTTC	CASSLGGLAKNIQYF
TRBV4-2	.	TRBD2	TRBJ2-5	TGTGCCAGCAGCCAAGAGGGGGTGAGCGGGAGGGCCGTCGAGACCCAGTACTTC	CASSQEGVSGRAVETQYF
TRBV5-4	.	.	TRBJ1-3	TGTGCCAGCAGCTTCTCCGGTGGAAACACCATATATTTT	CASSFSGGNTIYF
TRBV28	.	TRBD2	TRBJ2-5	TGTGCCAGCAATCTAGGCCTAGCGGGGCACCAAGAGACCCAGTACTTC	CASNLGLAGHQETQYF
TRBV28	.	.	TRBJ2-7	TGTGCCAGCAGCCTTCCCTCCTACGAGCAGTACTTC	CASSLPSYEQYF
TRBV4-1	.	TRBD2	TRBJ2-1	TGCGCCAGCAGCCATAGGACTAGCGGATCCAATGAGCAGTTCTTC	CASSHRTSGSNEQFF
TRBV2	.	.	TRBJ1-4	TGTGCCAGCCGACAGGCCGTGGGCGAAAAACTGTTTTTT	CASRQAVGEKLFF
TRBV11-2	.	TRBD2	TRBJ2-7	TGTGCCAGCAGCTTAGGTATCACTAGCGTCTACGAGCAGTACTTC	CASSLGITSVYEQYF
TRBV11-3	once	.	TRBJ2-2	TGTGCCAGCAAGGTGGGGGTAGCGGATATCACCGGGGAGCTGTTTTTT	CASKVGVADITGELFF
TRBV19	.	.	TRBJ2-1	TGTGCCAGTAGCCAACAGGATTCGTACAATGAGCAGTTCTTC	CASSQQDSYNEQFF
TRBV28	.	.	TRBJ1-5	TGTGCCAGCAGCCCTAGGAGGGCCGGTCAGCCCCAGCATTTT	CASSPRRAGQPQHF
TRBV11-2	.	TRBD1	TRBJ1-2	TGTGCCAGCAGCTTAGAGTATAGGACAGGCTATGGCTACACCTTC	CASSLEYRTGYGYTF
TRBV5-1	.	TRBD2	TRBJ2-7	TGCGCCAGCAGCTTGACTAGCGGGTACGAGCAGTACTTC	CASSLTSGYEQYF
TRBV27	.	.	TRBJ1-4	TGTGCCAGCAGTTTACAGGGTCGGACTAATGAAAAACTGTTTTTT	CASSLQGRTNEKLFF
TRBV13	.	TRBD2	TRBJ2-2	TGTGCCAGCAGCTACCTCGGGGGGGGAGGGGAGCTGTTTTTT	CASSYLGGGGELFF
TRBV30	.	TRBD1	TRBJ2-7	TGTGCCTGCAGCTTTAGGGACAGGGGATACGAGCAGTACTTC	CACSFRDRGYEQYF
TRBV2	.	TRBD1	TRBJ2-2	TGTGCCAGCCGGGACAGGGATGTTGGCACCGGGGAGCTGTTTTTT	CASRDRDVGTGELFF
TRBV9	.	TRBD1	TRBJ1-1	TGTGCCAGCAGCGCGGGACTCCAGGGGGCCGGCACTGAAGCTTTCTTT	CASSAGLQGAGTEAFF
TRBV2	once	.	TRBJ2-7	TGTGCCAGCAGTGAAGACAGGGCCCACGAGCAGTACTTC	CASSEDRAHEQYF
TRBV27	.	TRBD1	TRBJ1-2	TGTGCCAGCAGAATTACGGGACAGTACTATGGCTACACCTTC	CASRITGQYYGYTF
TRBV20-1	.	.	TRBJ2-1	TGCAGTGGCGCACTAGGTTCTTCGCAGTTCTTC	CSGALGSSQFF